This TCR beta chain is from a study of shared clonotypes between healthy human individuals (TCRdb year 2020). As for the study more broadly: Two women and a few men aged 18 to 49 years were included in the cohort. For each donor, CD4 naive and CD4 memory were each run on three plates, CD8 naive on two plates, and CD8 memory on one plate. To estimate repertoire size and how much clonotype sharing occurs between individuals, the study deeply sequenced the blood TCR repertoires of about 5 healthy adults. Libraries were prepared and TCR repertoires were sequenced by different laboratories using diverse techniques, in order to increase sequencing depth and limit assay-specific biases. Leukapheresis yielded between about 0.85 and 10 billion PBMCs per donor.

The donors were healthy, HIV-negative adults with no recently reported acute infections or vaccinations. Every donor was a Caucasian adult residing in Nashville, Tennessee, USA. CD4+ T cells were enriched through magnetic negative selection, after which naive cells were positively selected on CD45RA and the remaining negative fraction served as the memory subset. After blood collection by leukapheresis, PBMCs were isolated using Ficoll-Histopaque density gradient centrifugation and then cryopreserved in the vapor phase of liquid nitrogen. Analytical flow cytometry was used to check the purity and quantity of each magnetically sorted T cell population. From each sorted fraction, genomic DNA was isolated and quantified by UV absorbance on a Nanodrop 2000c. With regard to this clone: This receptor's antigen is unknown. Per-base quality was not reported, and no clone a single base away is much larger than it.

Overall study results and their limits: Across four donors, approximately 4.6% of naive CD4, approximately 3.6% of naive CD8, 2.3% of memory CD4, and roughly 0.41% of memory CD8 clonotypes were shared. Only blood was sampled, and tissue TCR repertoires likely differ from those in blood. Based on pairwise subsampling, the degree of clonotype sharing among donors was expected to be affected by sequencing depth. Incomplete sequencing was indicated by rarefaction of sorted-subset datasets, despite the large sequencing depth. The genetic and exposure-history diversity represented was limited by the small number of donors. Higher generation probabilities were observed for clonotypes shared by all four sorted-subset donors than for non-shared clonotypes. Naive subsets generally had larger estimated clonotype richness than memory subsets.

CDR3 length: 14 amino acids, cysteine to phenylalanine. Only CDR3 DNA remains: 42 bases, in frame from the first base. Trimming takes 0 bases from V and 5 bases from J, and the germline ends sit 11 bases apart. From a lookup of the germline V gene, CDR1 and CDR2 are SGHDN and FVKESK. Using the deep immunoSEQ assay, multiplex PCR amplified TCR CDR3 regions from genomic DNA. Genomic DNA extracted from each cell subset was distributed evenly over all wells of several immunoSEQ 96-well plates, and each plate served as one replicate. For sorted subsets, about 200 ng genomic DNA, equal to some 30,000 T cell genomes, was loaded into each replicate PCR. Purified libraries were measured with a Qubit 3.0 fluorometer, size-checked on a Bioanalyzer 2100, and measured again with the KAPA Library Quantification kit. A separate single-read 150-cycle Illumina NextSeq 550 flow cell was used to sequence each immunoSEQ 96-well plate. Per the authors' processing: The immunoSEQ output contained only junctional sequences without quality scores, so filtering could not match that applied to full-length reads. Sequences were annotated with PyIR, a Python wrapper for IgBLAST v1.9, using IMGT germline references to assign V/J genes and CDR3. Reads were filtered out if the reads had weak V/J assignments (E-value above 1e-6), no CDR3, stop codons, out-of-frame junctions, or ambiguous translated residues. V3J clonotypes were defined by identical inferred V gene, J gene, and CDR3 amino acid sequence. Percentage overlap between repertoires was calculated by dividing the number of shared unique clonotypes by the size of the smaller repertoire. RTK rarefaction, the Chao1 estimator, and Recon v2.1 estimates of unobserved clonotypes were used to assess repertoire richness. For all TCRbeta clonotypes obtained by the gDNA method from a few donors, generation probabilities were computed with OLGA. TCRdb mirrors the immuneACCESS table, restricted to in-frame sequences. Some clones are absent from its copies; in checked studies, under half trace to an unresolved V gene, and the reason for the others is unknown. V and J calls plus clone size are reproduced from that table; the DNA served to infer D and trimming. For this sample the table gives about 960,000 clones, of which less than 85% were detected only once. About 1.5% of the sample goes to the ten largest clones.

The sequence derives from a man between 18 and 35 years old in good health. The material sequenced was memory CD4+ T cells sorted from blood. The meaning of the sample's cell subset or site label: CD45RA-negative fraction. This receptor chain uses TRBV14 and TRBJ2-7; matching of 5 bases hints at TRBD1 as the D gene. The CDR3 corresponds to CASSQDPGQNEQYF. Here is the DNA: TGTGCCAGCAGCCAAGATCCAGGGCAAAACGAGCAGTACTTC.